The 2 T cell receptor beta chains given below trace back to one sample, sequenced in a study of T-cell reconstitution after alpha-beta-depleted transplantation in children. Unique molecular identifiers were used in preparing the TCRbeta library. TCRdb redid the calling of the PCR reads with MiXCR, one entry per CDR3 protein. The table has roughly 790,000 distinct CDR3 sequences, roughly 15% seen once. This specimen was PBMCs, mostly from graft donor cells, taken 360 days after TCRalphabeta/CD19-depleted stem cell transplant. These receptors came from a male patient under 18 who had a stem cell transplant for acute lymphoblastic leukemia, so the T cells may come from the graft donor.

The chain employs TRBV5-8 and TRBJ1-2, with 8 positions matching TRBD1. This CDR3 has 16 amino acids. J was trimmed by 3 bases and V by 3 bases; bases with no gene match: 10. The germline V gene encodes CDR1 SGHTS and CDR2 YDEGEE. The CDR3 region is CASSSPEDRGDYGYTF. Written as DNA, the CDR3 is TGTGCCAGCAGCTCCCCCGAAGACAGGGGAGACTATGGCTACACCTTC.

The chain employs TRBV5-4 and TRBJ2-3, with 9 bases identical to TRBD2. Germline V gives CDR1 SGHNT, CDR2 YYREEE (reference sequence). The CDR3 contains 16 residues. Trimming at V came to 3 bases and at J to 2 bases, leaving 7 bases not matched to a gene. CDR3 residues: CASSSGLAGHTDTQYF. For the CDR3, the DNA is TGTGCCAGCAGCTCGGGGCTAGCGGGGCACACAGATACGCAGTATTTT.